The 6 T cell receptor beta chains presented below share a single source sample, sequenced in a study of blood T cell repertoires in COVID-19. Sequencing used immunoSEQ multiplex PCR; TCRdb keeps in-frame clones, though not all of them. Of approximately 150,000 clones listed, around four fifths are singletons. Sequences were obtained from peripheral blood. The source of these receptors is a woman of 80 years or more with COVID-19, enrolled during active disease.

The chain joins TRBV19 to TRBJ2-1; no definite D call. Germline V gives CDR1 LNHDA, CDR2 SQIVND (reference sequence). The V and J ends lost 0 bases and 7 bases respectively, with 7 bases between them. The CDR3 consists of 13 residues. CDR3 coding DNA: TGTGCCAGTAGTATAGATTGGCTGAATGAGCAGTTCTTC. Its translation is CASSIDWLNEQFF.

The rearrangement uses TRBV4-1 and TRBJ2-7; 7 bases align to TRBD2. The CDR3 has 15 amino acids. CDR1 and CDR2 (germline): MGHRA, YSYEKL. J gave up 7 bases and V 0 bases, and 9 bases lay outside the gene matches. CDR3 in DNA: TGCGCCAGCAGCCAAGAACCCTCATGGGGGGGAGAGCAGTACTTC. Amino acid sequence: CASSQEPSWGGEQYF.

The gene calls are TRBV9 and TRBJ1-3, with D perhaps matching TRBD1 (6 bases). The CDR3 extends over 16 amino acids. Germline V gene lookup returns CDR1 SGDLS and CDR2 YYNGEE. Between the trimmed V and J ends, which lost 0 bases and 4 bases, there was a span of 14 bases. The CDR3 region has the DNA TGTGCCAGCAGCGTAGAAGCCCCCAGGGGAGGAAACACCATATATTTT. Translation: CASSVEAPRGGNTIYF.

This clone was seen just once. The chain links TRBV18 to TRBJ1-1; 8 bases match TRBD1. V lost 5 bases to trimming and J lost 2 bases; unmatched junction nucleotides: 7. The CDR3 is 15 residues long. Germline CDR1 and CDR2: KGHSH and LQKENI. In nucleotides, the CDR3 is TGTGCCAGCTCAGTGACAGGGGCGAAAAACACTGAAGCTTTCTTT. Amino acid sequence: CASSVTGAKNTEAFF.

The gene calls are TRBV20-1 and TRBJ1-2; TRBD1 is a possible D gene (5 bases). CDR1 and CDR2 from the germline V gene are DFQATT and SNEGSKA (reference sequence). V lost 3 bases and J lost 6, with 11 bases in between. The CDR3 has 12 residues. CDR3 protein: CSASRTQHGYTF. DNA of the CDR3: TGCAGTGCTAGTCGGACACAACATGGCTACACCTTC.

This rearrangement joins TRBV5-1 to TRBJ1-5; TRBD1 is a possible D gene (6 bases). Germline V gene data show CDR1 as SGHRS and CDR2 as YFSETQ. Between the trimmed V and J ends, which lost 4 bases and 1 base, there was a span of 15 bases. The CDR3 sequence is 16 residues long. This CDR3 is CASSPGGGVSNQPQHF. The CDR3 bases are TGCGCCAGCAGCCCTGGGGGGGGCGTGAGCAATCAGCCCCAGCATTTT.